The clone carrying this T cell receptor beta chain was seen once. Per the original data handling: The assay estimated nucleated cells by amplifying reference gene primers. Produced via immunoSEQ multiplex PCR; TCRdb's table is partial and in-frame only. V and J calls and clone size follow that table, whereas D and trimming were derived from the DNA. The top ten clones hold more than 10% of a sample with under 130,000 clones, approximately 84% of them seen once. The data belong to a study of blood T cell repertoires in COVID-19. Looking at the study overall: Researchers got acute and convalescent COVID-19 samples from the United States, Italy and Spain. In each case, the material was cDNA or gDNA derived from T cells, B-cell-depleted T cells, or PBMCs.

Germline V gene data show CDR1 as SGHDT and CDR2 as YYEEEE. Trimming pared 4 bases from V and 8 bases from J, leaving 15 bases between. This CDR3 has 14 residues. The material sequenced was peripheral blood. This TCR was sampled from a human donor in a cohort sampled during active COVID-19. The V gene is TRBV5-6, the J gene TRBJ1-4; the D is unclear. The CDR3 region has the DNA TGTGCCAGCAGCCGAGGGCACTTTGGGGAAAAACTGTTTTTT. Translated, it gives CASSRGHFGEKLFF.